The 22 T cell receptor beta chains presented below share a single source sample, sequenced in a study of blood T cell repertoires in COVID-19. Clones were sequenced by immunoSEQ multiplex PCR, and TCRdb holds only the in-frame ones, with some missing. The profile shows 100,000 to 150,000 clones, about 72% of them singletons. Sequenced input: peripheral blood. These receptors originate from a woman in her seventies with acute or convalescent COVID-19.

CDR3 protein: CASSPGGANTQYF. The CDR3 region has the DNA TGCGCCAGCAGCCCGGGAGGGGCTAATACGCAGTATTTT. This chain joins TRBV10-1 and TRBJ2-3, with 8 nucleotides matching TRBD2. In germline, CDR1 is WNHNN, CDR2 SYGVQD (reference sequence). The ends lost 6 bases at V and 7 bases at J; junction bases unmatched: 6. The CDR3 loop spans 13 amino acids.

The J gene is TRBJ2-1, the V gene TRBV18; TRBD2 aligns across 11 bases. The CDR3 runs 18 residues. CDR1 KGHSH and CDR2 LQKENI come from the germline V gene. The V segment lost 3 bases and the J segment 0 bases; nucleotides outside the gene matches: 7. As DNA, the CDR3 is TGTGCCAGCTCACCTGTAGCGGGAGGGCCGAGCTCCTACAATGAGCAGTTCTTC. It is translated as CASSPVAGGPSSYNEQFF.

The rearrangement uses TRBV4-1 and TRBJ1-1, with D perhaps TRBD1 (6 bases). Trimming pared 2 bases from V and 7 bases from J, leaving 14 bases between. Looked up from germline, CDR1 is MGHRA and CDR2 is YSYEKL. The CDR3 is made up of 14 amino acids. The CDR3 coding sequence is TGCGCCAGCAGCCAAATACAGGGTTACATTGAAGCTTTCTTT. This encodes CASSQIQGYIEAFF.

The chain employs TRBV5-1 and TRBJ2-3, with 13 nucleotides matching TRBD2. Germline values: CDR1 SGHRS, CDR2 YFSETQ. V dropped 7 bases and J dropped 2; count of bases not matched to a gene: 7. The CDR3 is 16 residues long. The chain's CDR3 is CASGSGLAGVTDTQYF. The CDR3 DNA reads TGCGCCAGCGGATCAGGACTAGCGGGGGTCACAGATACGCAGTATTTT.

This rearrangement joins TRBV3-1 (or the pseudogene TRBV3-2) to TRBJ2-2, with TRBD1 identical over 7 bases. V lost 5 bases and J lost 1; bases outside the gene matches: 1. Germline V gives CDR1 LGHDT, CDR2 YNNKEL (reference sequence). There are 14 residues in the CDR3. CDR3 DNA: TGTGCCAGCAGCTGGACAGGGAACACCGGGGAGCTGTTTTTT. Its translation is CASSWTGNTGELFF.

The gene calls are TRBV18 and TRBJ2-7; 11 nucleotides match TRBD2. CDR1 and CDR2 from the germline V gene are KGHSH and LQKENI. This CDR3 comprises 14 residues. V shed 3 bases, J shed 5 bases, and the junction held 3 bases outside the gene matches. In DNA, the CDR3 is TGTGCCAGCTCACCGTCGACTAGCGGGGACGAGCAGTACTTC. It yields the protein CASSPSTSGDEQYF.

CDR3 nucleotides: TGTGCCATCAGGGAGGGGGCTAGCGGGGAGCTGTTTTTT. Its translation is CAIREGASGELFF. J is TRBJ2-2 and V is TRBV10-3; maybe TRBD1 (7 bases). V lost 6 bases and J lost 7, with 12 bases in between. Germline V gene sequence: CDR1 ENHRY, CDR2 SYGVKD. This CDR3 has 13 amino acids.

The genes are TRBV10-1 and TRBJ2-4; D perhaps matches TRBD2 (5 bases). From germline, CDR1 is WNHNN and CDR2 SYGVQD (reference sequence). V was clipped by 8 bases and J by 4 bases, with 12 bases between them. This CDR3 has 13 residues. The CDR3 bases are TGCGCCAGCCTGATAAGCGGAAAAAACATTCAGTACTTC. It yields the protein CASLISGKNIQYF.

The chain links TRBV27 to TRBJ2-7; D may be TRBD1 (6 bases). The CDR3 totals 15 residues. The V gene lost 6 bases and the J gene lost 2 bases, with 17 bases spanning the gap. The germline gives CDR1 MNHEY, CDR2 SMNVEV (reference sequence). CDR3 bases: TGTGCCAGCAGAGACCAGGGGTTGACAGCCTACGAGCAGTACTTC. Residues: CASRDQGLTAYEQYF.

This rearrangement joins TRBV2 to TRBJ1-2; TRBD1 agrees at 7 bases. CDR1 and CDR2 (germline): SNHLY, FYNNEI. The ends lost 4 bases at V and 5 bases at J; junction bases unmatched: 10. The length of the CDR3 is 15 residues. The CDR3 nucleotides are TGTGCCAGCAGTGGATATACAGGGGCCTCATATGGCTACACCTTC. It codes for CASSGYTGASYGYTF.

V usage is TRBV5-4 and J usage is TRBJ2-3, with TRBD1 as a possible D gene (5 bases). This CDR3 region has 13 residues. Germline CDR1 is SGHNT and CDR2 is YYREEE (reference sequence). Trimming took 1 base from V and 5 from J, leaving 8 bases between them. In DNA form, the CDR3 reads TGTGCCAGCAGCTTGTTCAGGGTAGATACGCAGTATTTT. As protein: CASSLFRVDTQYF. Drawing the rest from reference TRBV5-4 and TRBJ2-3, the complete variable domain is ETGVTQSPTHLIKTRGQQVTLRCSSQSGHNTVSWYQQALGQGPQFIFQYYREEENGRGNFPPRFSGLQFPNYSSELNVNALELDDSALYLCASSLFRVDTQYFGPGTRLTVL.

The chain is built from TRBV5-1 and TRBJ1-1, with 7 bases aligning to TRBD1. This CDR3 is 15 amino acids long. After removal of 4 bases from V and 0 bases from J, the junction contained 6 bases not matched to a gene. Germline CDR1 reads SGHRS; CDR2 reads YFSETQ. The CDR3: CASSIGTEMNTEAFF. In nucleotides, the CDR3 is TGCGCCAGCAGCATCGGGACAGAAATGAACACTGAAGCTTTCTTT. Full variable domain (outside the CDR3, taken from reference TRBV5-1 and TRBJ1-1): KAGVTQTPRYLIKTRGQQVTLSCSPISGHRSVSWYQQTPGQGLQFLFEYFSETQRNKGNFPGRFSGRQFSNSRSEMNVSTLELGDSALYLCASSIGTEMNTEAFFGQGTRLTVV.

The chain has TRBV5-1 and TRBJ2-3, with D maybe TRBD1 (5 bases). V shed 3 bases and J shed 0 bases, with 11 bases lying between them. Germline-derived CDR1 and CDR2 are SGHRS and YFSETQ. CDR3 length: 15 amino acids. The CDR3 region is CASSSTGHSTDTQYF. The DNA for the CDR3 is TGCGCCAGCAGCTCCACAGGTCATAGCACAGATACGCAGTATTTT.

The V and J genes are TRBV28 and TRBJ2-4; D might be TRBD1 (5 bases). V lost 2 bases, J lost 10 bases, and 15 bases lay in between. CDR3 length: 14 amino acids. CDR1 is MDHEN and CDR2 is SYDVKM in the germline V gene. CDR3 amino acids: CASSLAGMVWIQYF. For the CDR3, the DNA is TGTGCCAGCAGTTTAGCAGGGATGGTTTGGATTCAGTACTTC. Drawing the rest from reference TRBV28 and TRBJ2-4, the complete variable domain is DVKVTQSSRYLVKRTGEKVFLECVQDMDHENMFWYRQDPGLGLRLIYFSYDVKMKEKGDIPEGYSVSREKKERFSLILESASTNQTSMYLCASSLAGMVWIQYFGAGTRLSVL.

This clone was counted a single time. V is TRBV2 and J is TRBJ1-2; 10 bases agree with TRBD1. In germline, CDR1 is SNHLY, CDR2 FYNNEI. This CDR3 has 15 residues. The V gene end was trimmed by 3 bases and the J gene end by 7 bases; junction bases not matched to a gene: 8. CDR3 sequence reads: CASSEYDRGRRGYTF. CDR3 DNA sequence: TGTGCCAGCAGTGAGTACGACAGGGGGCGACGTGGCTACACCTTC.

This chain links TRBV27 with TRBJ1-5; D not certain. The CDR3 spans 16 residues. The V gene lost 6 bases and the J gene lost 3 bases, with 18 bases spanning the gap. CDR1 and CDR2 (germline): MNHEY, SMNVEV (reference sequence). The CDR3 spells CASRPVGLALNQPQHF. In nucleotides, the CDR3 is TGTGCCAGCAGACCCGTTGGGCTAGCCCTCAATCAGCCCCAGCATTTT.

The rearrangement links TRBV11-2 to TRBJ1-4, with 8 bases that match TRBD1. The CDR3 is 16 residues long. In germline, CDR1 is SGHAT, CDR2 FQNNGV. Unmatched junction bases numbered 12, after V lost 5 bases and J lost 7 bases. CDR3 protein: CASSQLQGGRGEKLFF. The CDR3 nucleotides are TGTGCCAGCAGCCAATTACAGGGGGGCCGGGGTGAAAAACTGTTTTTT. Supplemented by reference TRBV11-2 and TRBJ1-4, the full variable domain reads EAGVAQSPRYKIIEKRQSVAFWCNPISGHATLYWYQQILGQGPKLLIQFQNNGVVDDSQLPKDRFSAERLKGVDSTLKIQPAKLEDSAVYLCASSQLQGGRGEKLFFGSGTQLSVL.

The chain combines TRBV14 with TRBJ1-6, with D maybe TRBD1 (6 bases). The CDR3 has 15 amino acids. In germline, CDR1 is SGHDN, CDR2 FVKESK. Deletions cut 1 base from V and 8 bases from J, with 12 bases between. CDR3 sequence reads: CASSQVRDTDSPLHF. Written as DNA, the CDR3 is TGTGCCAGCAGCCAAGTAAGGGACACAGATTCACCCCTCCACTTT.

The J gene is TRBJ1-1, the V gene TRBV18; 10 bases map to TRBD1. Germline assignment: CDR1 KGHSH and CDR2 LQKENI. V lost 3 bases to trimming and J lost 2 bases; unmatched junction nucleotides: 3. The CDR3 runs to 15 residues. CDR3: CASSPGQGGNTEAFF. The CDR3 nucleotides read TGTGCCAGCTCACCCGGACAGGGGGGTAACACTGAAGCTTTCTTT.

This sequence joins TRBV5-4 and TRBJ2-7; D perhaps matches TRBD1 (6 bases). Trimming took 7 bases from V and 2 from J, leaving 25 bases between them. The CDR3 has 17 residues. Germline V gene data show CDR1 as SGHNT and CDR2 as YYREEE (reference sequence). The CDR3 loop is CASQRGSTGPNTYEQYF. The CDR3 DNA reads TGTGCCAGCCAGAGGGGGTCAACAGGGCCGAATACCTACGAGCAGTACTTC. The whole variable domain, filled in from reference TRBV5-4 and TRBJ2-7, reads ETGVTQSPTHLIKTRGQQVTLRCSSQSGHNTVSWYQQALGQGPQFIFQYYREEENGRGNFPPRFSGLQFPNYSSELNVNALELDDSALYLCASQRGSTGPNTYEQYFGPGTRLTVT.

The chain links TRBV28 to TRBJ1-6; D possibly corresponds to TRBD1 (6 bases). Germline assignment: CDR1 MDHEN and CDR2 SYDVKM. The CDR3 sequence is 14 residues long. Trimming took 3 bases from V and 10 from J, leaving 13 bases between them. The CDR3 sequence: CASSFQGKGSPLHF. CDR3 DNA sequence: TGTGCCAGCAGTTTTCAGGGGAAGGGATCACCCCTCCACTTT.

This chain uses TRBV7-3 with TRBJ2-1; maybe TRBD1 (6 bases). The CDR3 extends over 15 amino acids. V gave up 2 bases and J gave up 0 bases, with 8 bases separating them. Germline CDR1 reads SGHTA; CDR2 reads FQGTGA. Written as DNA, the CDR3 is TGTGCCAGCAGCTTACAACAGGGCTCCTACAATGAGCAGTTCTTC. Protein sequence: CASSLQQGSYNEQFF.